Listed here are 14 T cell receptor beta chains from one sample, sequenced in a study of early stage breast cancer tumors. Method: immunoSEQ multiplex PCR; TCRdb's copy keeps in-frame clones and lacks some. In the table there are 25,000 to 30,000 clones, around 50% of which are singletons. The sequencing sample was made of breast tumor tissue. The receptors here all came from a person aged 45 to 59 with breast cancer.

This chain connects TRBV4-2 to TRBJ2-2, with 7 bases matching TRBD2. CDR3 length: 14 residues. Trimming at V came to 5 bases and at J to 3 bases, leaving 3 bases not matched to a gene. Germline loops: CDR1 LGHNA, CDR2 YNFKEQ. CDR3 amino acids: CASSGGSYTGELFF. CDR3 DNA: TGTGCCAGCAGCGGCGGGAGCTACACCGGGGAGCTGTTTTTT.

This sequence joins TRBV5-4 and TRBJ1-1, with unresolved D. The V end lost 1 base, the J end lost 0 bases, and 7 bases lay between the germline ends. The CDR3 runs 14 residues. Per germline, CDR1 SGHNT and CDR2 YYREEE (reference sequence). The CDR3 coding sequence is TGTGCCAGCAGCTTGTTCGGAATGAACACTGAAGCTTTCTTT. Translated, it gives CASSLFGMNTEAFF.

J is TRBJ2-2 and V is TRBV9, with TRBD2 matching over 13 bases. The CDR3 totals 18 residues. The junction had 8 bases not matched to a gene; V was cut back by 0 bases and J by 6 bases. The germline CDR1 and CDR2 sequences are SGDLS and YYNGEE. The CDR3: CASSVGTSGSFNPGELFF. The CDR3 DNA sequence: TGTGCCAGCAGCGTAGGGACTAGCGGGAGCTTCAATCCCGGGGAGCTGTTTTTT.

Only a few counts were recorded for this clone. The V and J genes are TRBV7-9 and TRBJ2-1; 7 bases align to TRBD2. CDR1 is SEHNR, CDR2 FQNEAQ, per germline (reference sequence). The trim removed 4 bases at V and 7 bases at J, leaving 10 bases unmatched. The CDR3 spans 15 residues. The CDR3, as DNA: TGTGCCAGCAGCTATACTAGCGTTCCTGGGAATGAGCAGTTCTTC. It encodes CASSYTSVPGNEQFF.

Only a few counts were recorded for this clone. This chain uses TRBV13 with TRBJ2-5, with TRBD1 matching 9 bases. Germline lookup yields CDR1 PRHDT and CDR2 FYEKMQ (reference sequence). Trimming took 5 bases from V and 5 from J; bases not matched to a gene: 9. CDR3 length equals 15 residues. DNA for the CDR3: TGTGCCAGCAGCCACCGGGACAGGGCGAGGGAGACCCAGTACTTC. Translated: CASSHRDRARETQYF. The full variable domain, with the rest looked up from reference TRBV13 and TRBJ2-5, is AAGVIQSPRHLIKEKRETATLKCYPIPRHDTVYWYQQGPGQDPQFLISFYEKMQSDKGSIPDRFSAQQFSDYHSELNMSSLELGDSALYFCASSHRDRARETQYFGPGTRLLVL.

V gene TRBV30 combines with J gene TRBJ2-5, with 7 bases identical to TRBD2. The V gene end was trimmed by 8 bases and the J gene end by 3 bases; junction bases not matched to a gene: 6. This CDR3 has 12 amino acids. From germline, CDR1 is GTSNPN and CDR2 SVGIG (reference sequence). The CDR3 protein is CAHREDKETQYF. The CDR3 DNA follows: TGTGCCCATCGGGAGGACAAAGAGACCCAGTACTTC.

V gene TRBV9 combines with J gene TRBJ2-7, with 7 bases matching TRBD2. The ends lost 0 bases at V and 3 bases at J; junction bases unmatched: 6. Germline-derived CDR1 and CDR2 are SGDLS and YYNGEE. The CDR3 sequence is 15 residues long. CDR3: CASSVGAGRDYEQYF. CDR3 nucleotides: TGTGCCAGCAGCGTAGGAGCGGGGAGGGACTACGAGCAGTACTTC. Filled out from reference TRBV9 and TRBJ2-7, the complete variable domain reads DSGVTQTPKHLITATGQRVTLRCSPRSGDLSVYWYQQSLDQGLQFLIQYYNGEERAKGNILERFSAQQFPDLHSELNLSSLELGDSALYFCASSVGAGRDYEQYFGPGTRLTVT.

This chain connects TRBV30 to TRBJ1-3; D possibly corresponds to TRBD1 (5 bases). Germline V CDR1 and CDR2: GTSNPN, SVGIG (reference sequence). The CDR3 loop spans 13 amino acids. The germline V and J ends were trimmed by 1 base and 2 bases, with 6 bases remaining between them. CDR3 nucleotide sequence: TGTGCCTGGAGTGCGGGGGCTGGAAACACCATATATTTT. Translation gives CAWSAGAGNTIYF. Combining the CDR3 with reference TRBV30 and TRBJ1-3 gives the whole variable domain SQTIHQWPATLVQPVGSPLSLECTVEGTSNPNLYWYRQAAGRGLQLLFYSVGIGQISSEVPQNLSASRPQDRQFILSSKKLLLSDSGFYLCAWSAGAGNTIYFGEGSWLTVV.

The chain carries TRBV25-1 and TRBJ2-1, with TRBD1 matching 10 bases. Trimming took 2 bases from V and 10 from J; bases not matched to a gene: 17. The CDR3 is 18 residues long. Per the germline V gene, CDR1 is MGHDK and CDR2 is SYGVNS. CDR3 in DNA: TGTGCCAGCAGTGAACGGACAGGGGGAACAGGGGGGGCCCCAGAGCAGTTCTTC. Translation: CASSERTGGTGGAPEQFF.

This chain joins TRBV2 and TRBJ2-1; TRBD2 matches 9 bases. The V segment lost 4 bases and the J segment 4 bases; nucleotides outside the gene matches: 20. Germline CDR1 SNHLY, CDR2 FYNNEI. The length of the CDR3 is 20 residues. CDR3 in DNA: TGTGCCAGCAGTGCGGCGGGGCGGGAGGGCCGAGAGGGACGTTACAATGAGCAGTTCTTC. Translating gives CASSAAGREGREGRYNEQFF.

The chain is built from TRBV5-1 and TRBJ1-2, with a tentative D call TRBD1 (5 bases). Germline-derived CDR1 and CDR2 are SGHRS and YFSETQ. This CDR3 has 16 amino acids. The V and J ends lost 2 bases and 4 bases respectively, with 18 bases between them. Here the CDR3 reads CASSFTGTATIYGYTF. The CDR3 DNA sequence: TGCGCCAGCAGCTTCACCGGGACTGCGACCATCTATGGCTACACCTTC.

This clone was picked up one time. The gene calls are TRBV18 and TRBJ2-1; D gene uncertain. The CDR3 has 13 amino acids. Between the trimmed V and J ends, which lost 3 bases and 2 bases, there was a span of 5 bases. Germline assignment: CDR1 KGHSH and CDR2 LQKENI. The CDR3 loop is CASSPWAYNEQFF. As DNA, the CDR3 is TGTGCCAGCTCACCTTGGGCCTACAATGAGCAGTTCTTC.

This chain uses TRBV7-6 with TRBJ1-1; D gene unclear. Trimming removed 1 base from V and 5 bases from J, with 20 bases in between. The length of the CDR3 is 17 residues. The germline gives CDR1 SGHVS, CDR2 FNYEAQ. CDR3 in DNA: TGTGCCAGCAGCTTAGTAGTCGGGCGAGCTTTTCCAACTGAAGCTTTCTTT. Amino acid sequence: CASSLVVGRAFPTEAFF.

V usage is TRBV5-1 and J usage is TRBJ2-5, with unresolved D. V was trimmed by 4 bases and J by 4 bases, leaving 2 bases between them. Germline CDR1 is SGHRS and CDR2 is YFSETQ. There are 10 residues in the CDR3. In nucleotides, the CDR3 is TGCGCCAGCAGCGGAGAGACCCAGTACTTC. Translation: CASSGETQYF.